This T cell receptor beta chain came from a study of shared clonotypes between healthy human individuals. Only Caucasian adults living in Nashville, Tennessee served as donors. The CDR3 has 13 residues. Trimming left V 4 bases short and J 2 bases short, with 5 bases between. Germline lookup yields CDR1 MNHEY and CDR2 SMNVEV (reference sequence). At a deep level, the assay was run. TCRdb keeps only in-frame clones here, not all; method: immunoSEQ multiplex PCR. The sample consists of 400,000 to 500,000 clones, 70% to 80% of them appearing once. The sample comprised PBMCs. The clonotype comes from a woman aged 40 to 50 in good health. Some clones in this sample may be carry-over from other donors' samples. V gene TRBV27 combines with J gene TRBJ2-2; no clear D. The CDR3: CASSYKNTGELFF. CDR3 nucleotide sequence: TGTGCCAGCAGTTACAAAAACACCGGGGAGCTGTTTTTT.